The rows below give T cell receptor beta chains drawn from one sample of a study of CD8 T cells in Susac syndrome. TCRdb recomputed calls from the immunoSEQ multiplex PCR reads with MiXCR, one row per CDR3 protein. This table holds approximately 120,000 distinct CDR3 sequences, over 90% found once. The sample comprised CD8+ T cells from PBMCs. The receptors come from a human donor with multiple sclerosis. Each CDR3 is given with its conserved first and last residue. D genes are given only for firm matches. A clone size is listed for some rows: how often the clone was seen (once, few, many), or a class if it is expanded.

j_gene | v_gene | d_gene | abundance | CDR3aa | CDR3nt
TRBJ1-2 | TRBV12-3/TRBV12-4 | - | - | CASSLNRAGYTF | TGTGCCAGCAGTTTGAACAGGGCTGGCTACACCTTC
TRBJ2-4 | TRBV20-1 | - | - | CSARGMGQLLAKNIQYF | TGCAGTGCTAGGGGAATGGGGCAGTTACTAGCCAAAAACATTCAGTACTTC
TRBJ2-7 | TRBV12-3/TRBV12-4 | - | - | CASATGTSYEQYF | TGTGCCAGCGCTACAGGGACCTCCTACGAGCAGTACTTC
TRBJ2-3 | TRBV6-7 | TRBD2 | - | CASRALAGGSDTQYF | TGTGCCAGCAGAGCACTAGCGGGAGGTTCAGATACGCAGTATTTT
TRBJ2-5 | TRBV6-6 | - | - | CASSYPSGTQYF | TGTGCCAGCAGTTACCCCTCAGGGACCCAGTACTTC
TRBJ2-7 | TRBV7-6 | TRBD2 | - | CASSLGSGSYEQYF | TGTGCCAGCAGCTTAGGGAGCGGGAGCTACGAGCAGTACTTC
TRBJ2-1 | TRBV7-2 | TRBD2 | - | CASSSPKLAGSRHEQFF | TGTGCCAGCAGCTCCCCTAAACTAGCGGGGAGCAGGCATGAGCAGTTCTTC
TRBJ2-1 | TRBV19 | TRBD2 | - | CASSRTSGGYNEQFF | TGTGCCAGTAGTAGGACTAGCGGGGGCTACAATGAGCAGTTCTTC
TRBJ2-3 | TRBV7-8 | - | - | CASSSLAVDTQYF | TGTGCCAGCAGCTCCTTAGCTGTAGATACGCAGTATTTT
TRBJ1-1 | TRBV19 | - | - | CASSTFRRGDTEAFF | TGTGCCAGTAGCACTTTTCGGAGGGGAGACACTGAAGCTTTCTTT
TRBJ2-2 | TRBV27 | - | - | CASRLITGELFF | TGTGCCAGCAGGTTGATCACCGGGGAGCTGTTTTTT
TRBJ1-1 | TRBV9 | TRBD1 | - | CASSPKRTGYPSTEAFF | TGTGCCAGCAGCCCGAAAAGGACAGGTTATCCCAGCACTGAAGCTTTCTTT
TRBJ2-5 | TRBV9 | TRBD1 | - | CASSVDGQGVGETQYF | TGTGCCAGCAGCGTGGACGGACAGGGGGTAGGGGAGACCCAGTACTTC
TRBJ2-5 | TRBV9 | - | - | CASSVAWRQETQYF | TGTGCCAGCAGCGTAGCTTGGCGACAAGAGACCCAGTACTTC
TRBJ2-5 | TRBV5-1 | TRBD1 | once | CASSLVPQDREETQYF | TGCGCCAGCAGCTTGGTACCCCAGGACAGGGAAGAGACCCAGTACTTC
TRBJ2-7 | TRBV3-1 | - | - | CASSQDQVRGSRGEQYF | TGTGCCAGCAGCCAAGATCAGGTTCGGGGGTCCCGTGGCGAGCAGTACTTC
TRBJ2-3 | TRBV9 | - | - | CASTPWGRLTDTQYF | TGTGCCAGCACCCCATGGGGCAGACTCACAGATACGCAGTATTTT
TRBJ2-7 | TRBV29-1 | - | - | CSAGRRGYEQYF | TGCAGCGCTGGCCGACGGGGCTACGAGCAGTACTTC
TRBJ1-1 | TRBV12-3/TRBV12-4 | TRBD1 | - | CASSPQGANTEAFF | TGTGCCAGCAGCCCTCAGGGGGCGAACACTGAAGCTTTCTTT
TRBJ2-7 | TRBV6-5 | - | - | CASSPAGPYEQYF | TGTGCCAGCAGCCCAGCCGGGCCCTACGAGCAGTACTTC
TRBJ2-2 | TRBV9 | TRBD1 | - | CASSARDRETGELFF | TGTGCCAGCAGCGCTAGGGACAGGGAGACCGGGGAGCTGTTTTTT
TRBJ2-7 | TRBV28 | TRBD1 | - | CASSPYQTGYNEQYF | TGTGCCAGCAGCCCATACCAGACAGGGTATAACGAGCAGTACTTC
TRBJ2-5 | TRBV28 | TRBD2 | - | CASSGGEPQYF | TGTGCCAGCAGCGGGGGGGAGCCCCAGTACTTC
TRBJ1-6 | TRBV9 | TRBD1 | - | CASRERTGYNSPLHF | TGTGCCAGCAGGGAAAGGACAGGATATAATTCACCCCTCCACTTT
TRBJ1-1 | TRBV19 | - | few | CASSLWGTEAFF | TGTGCCAGTAGCCTATGGGGGACTGAAGCTTTCTTT
TRBJ2-2 | TRBV7-8 | - | - | CASSPRGRRGAGELFF | TGTGCCAGCAGCCCCCGGGGGCGTAGGGGTGCCGGGGAGCTGTTTTTT
TRBJ1-6 | TRBV12-3/TRBV12-4 | - | - | CASSFRTGNSPLHF | TGTGCCAGCAGTTTCAGGACGGGGAATTCACCCCTCCACTTT
TRBJ2-1 | TRBV5-1 | TRBD2 | - | CASSLRREGRAEQFF | TGCGCCAGCAGCTTGAGGCGGGAGGGCCGGGCTGAGCAGTTCTTC
TRBJ1-4 | TRBV14 | - | - | CASSHSLSEKLFF | TGTGCCAGCAGCCATTCCCTAAGTGAAAAACTGTTTTTT
TRBJ2-1 | TRBV24-1 | - | - | CATRGDVDEQFF | TGTGCCACCAGGGGGGACGTCGATGAGCAGTTCTTC
TRBJ1-5 | TRBV3-1 | TRBD1 | - | CASSQDIRGDQPQHF | TGTGCCAGCAGCCAAGATATCAGGGGGGATCAGCCCCAGCATTTT
TRBJ2-2 | TRBV9 | - | - | CASNRRRDSQAGELFF | TGTGCCAGCAACCGGAGGAGGGACTCTCAAGCCGGGGAGCTGTTTTTT
TRBJ2-7 | TRBV28 | - | - | CASSFEGDRNSYEQYF | TGTGCCAGCAGTTTCGAGGGGGACCGTAACTCCTACGAGCAGTACTTC
TRBJ2-3 | TRBV12-3/TRBV12-4 | - | - | CASSLAGVGTDTQYF | TGTGCCAGCAGTTTAGCAGGGGTTGGCACAGATACGCAGTATTTT
TRBJ2-7 | TRBV6-1 | - | - | CASGGRKQYF | TGTGCCAGCGGGGGGCGGAAGCAGTACTTC
TRBJ1-1 | TRBV27 | - | - | CASSLGQGREAFF | TGTGCCAGCAGTTTAGGGCAGGGGCGAGAAGCTTTCTTT
TRBJ2-1 | TRBV29-1 | - | - | CSVGQGSNEQFF | TGCAGCGTTGGCCAGGGGTCCAATGAGCAGTTCTTC
TRBJ1-1 | TRBV4-1 | - | - | CASSQEGDNTEAFF | TGCGCCAGCAGCCAAGAAGGGGACAACACTGAAGCTTTCTTT
TRBJ2-3 | TRBV2 | TRBD2 | once | CASRSAGSSTDTQYF | TGTGCCAGCAGATCAGCGGGGTCTAGCACAGATACGCAGTATTTT
TRBJ1-1 | TRBV5-1 | - | once | CASSIQGYTEAFF | TGCGCCAGCAGTATTCAGGGATACACTGAAGCTTTCTTT
TRBJ2-1 | TRBV6-5 | - | - | CASSYFGAGNEQFF | TGTGCCAGCAGTTACTTTGGGGCGGGAAATGAGCAGTTCTTC
TRBJ1-2 | TRBV12-3/TRBV12-4 | - | - | CASSTGFYGYTF | TGTGCCAGCAGTACAGGGTTCTATGGCTACACCTTC
TRBJ1-2 | TRBV3-1 | - | - | CASSPQLTNYGYTF | TGTGCCAGCAGCCCCCAATTGACAAACTATGGCTACACCTTC
TRBJ2-7 | TRBV6-1 | TRBD1 | - | CASSEATDRGTYEQYF | TGTGCCAGCAGTGAAGCGACGGACAGGGGCACCTACGAGCAGTACTTC
TRBJ2-4 | TRBV2 | - | - | CASRSRDLAPLAKNIQYF | TGTGCCAGCAGGTCCCGGGATTTAGCGCCCCTAGCCAAAAACATTCAGTACTTC
TRBJ2-5 | TRBV7-9 | - | - | CASSLQAQETQYF | TGTGCCAGCAGCTTACAGGCCCAAGAGACCCAGTACTTC
TRBJ2-2 | TRBV29-1 | TRBD1 | - | CSVEDWSGGTGELFF | TGCAGCGTTGAAGATTGGTCAGGGGGCACCGGGGAGCTGTTTTTT
TRBJ2-1 | TRBV13 | - | - | CASSLYGGSYNEQFF | TGTGCCAGCAGCTTGTACGGAGGCTCCTACAATGAGCAGTTCTTC
TRBJ2-1 | TRBV29-1 | TRBD1 | - | CSVEGTGLKSYNEQFF | TGCAGCGTTGAAGGGACAGGCTTAAAATCCTACAATGAGCAGTTCTTC
TRBJ1-4 | TRBV5-6 | - | once | CASSLVGEKLFF | TGTGCCAGCAGCTTGGTCGGGGAAAAACTGTTTTTT
TRBJ2-3 | TRBV7-9 | TRBD2 | - | CASSPWTSYTDTQYF | TGTGCCAGCAGCCCATGGACTAGCTACACAGATACGCAGTATTTT
TRBJ2-7 | TRBV28 | TRBD1 | - | CASSRGYEQYF | TGTGCCAGCAGCAGGGGGTACGAGCAGTACTTC
TRBJ2-3 | TRBV11-2 | TRBD2 | - | CASRGPGLAGLSTDTQYF | TGTGCCAGCCGGGGCCCCGGACTAGCGGGACTTAGCACAGATACGCAGTATTTT
TRBJ2-7 | TRBV28 | TRBD1 | - | CASSRGDRSWEQYF | TGTGCCAGCAGCCGCGGGGACAGGTCATGGGAGCAGTACTTC
TRBJ2-7 | TRBV6-2/TRBV6-3 | TRBD2 | - | CASSYPSGGDYEQYF | TGTGCCAGCAGTTACCCTAGCGGGGGGGACTACGAGCAGTACTTC